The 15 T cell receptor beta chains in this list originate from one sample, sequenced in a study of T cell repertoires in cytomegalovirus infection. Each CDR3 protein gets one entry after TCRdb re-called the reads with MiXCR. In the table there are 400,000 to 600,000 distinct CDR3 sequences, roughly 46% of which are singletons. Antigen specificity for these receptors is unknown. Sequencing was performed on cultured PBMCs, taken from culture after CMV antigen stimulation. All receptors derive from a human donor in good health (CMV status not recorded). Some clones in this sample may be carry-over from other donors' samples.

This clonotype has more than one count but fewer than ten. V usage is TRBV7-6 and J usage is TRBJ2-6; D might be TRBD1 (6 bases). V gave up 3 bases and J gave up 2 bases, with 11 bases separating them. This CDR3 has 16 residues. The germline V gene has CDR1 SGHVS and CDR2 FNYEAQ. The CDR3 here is CASSLGPGAGANVLTF. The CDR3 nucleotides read TGTGCCAGCAGCTTGGGCCCAGGGGCTGGGGCCAACGTCCTGACTTTC.

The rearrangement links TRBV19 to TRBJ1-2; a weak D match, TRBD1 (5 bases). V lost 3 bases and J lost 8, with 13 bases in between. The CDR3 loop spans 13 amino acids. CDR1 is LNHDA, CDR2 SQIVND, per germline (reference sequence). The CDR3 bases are TGTGCCAGTAGTATGGAGGAGGGGCTGGGCTACACCTTC. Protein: CASSMEEGLGYTF.

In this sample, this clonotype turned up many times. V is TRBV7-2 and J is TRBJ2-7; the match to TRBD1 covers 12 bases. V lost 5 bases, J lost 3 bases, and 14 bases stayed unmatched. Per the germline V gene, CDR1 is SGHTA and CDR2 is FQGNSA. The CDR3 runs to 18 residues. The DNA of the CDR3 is TGTGCCAGCAGCCAGAGTGGGACAGGGGGCGCCTTTAGCTACGAGCAGTACTTC. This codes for CASSQSGTGGAFSYEQYF.

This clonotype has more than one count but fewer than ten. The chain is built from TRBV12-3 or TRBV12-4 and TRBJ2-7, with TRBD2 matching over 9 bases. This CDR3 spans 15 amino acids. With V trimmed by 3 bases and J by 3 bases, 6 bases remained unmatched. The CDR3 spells CASSFVTSGNYEQYF. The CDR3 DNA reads TGTGCCAGCAGTTTTGTGACTAGCGGCAACTACGAGCAGTACTTC.

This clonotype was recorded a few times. The CDR3 sequence: CASRPSLAGRNEQFF. The CDR3 DNA is TGTGCCAGCAGACCCTCCTTGGCGGGGCGCAATGAGCAGTTCTTC. This chain connects TRBV28 to TRBJ2-1, with D tentatively TRBD2 (6 bases). CDR3 size: 15 residues. In germline, CDR1 is MDHEN, CDR2 SYDVKM. The V end lost 6 bases, the J end lost 6 bases, and 18 bases lay between the germline ends.

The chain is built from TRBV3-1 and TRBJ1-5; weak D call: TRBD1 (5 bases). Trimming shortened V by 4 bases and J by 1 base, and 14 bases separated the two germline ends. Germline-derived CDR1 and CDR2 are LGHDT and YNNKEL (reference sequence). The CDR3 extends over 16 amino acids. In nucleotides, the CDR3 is TGTGCCAGCAGCCTCTTCGTGGACATCAGCAATCAGCCCCAGCATTTT. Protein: CASSLFVDISNQPQHF.

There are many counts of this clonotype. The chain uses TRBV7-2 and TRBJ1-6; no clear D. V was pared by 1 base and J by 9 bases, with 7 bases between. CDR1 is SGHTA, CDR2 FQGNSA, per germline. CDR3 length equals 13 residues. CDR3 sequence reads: CASSLGWGSPLHF. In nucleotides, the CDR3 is TGTGCCAGCAGCTTAGGGTGGGGTTCACCCCTCCACTTT.

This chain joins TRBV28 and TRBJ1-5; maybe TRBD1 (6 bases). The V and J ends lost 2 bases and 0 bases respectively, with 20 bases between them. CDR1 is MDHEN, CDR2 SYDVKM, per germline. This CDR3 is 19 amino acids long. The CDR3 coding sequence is TGTGCCAGCAGTTTAGGGGCGTGGGGACACCTGTATAGCAATCAGCCCCAGCATTTT. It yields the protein CASSLGAWGHLYSNQPQHF. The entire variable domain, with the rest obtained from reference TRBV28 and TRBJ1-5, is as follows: DVKVTQSSRYLVKRTGEKVFLECVQDMDHENMFWYRQDPGLGLRLIYFSYDVKMKEKGDIPEGYSVSREKKERFSLILESASTNQTSMYLCASSLGAWGHLYSNQPQHFGDGTRLSIL.

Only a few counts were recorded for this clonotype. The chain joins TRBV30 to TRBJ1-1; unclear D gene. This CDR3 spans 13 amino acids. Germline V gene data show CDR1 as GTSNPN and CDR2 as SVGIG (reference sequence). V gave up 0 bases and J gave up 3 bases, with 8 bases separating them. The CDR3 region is CAWSVQRDTEAFF. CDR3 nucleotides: TGTGCCTGGAGTGTACAGAGGGACACTGAAGCTTTCTTT.

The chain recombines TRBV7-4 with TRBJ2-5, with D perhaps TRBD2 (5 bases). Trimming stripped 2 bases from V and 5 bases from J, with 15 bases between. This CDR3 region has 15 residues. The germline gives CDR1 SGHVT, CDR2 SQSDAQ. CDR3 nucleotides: TGTGCCAGCAGCTTACTTTCCGGGGTGGGGGAGACCCAGTACTTC. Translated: CASSLLSGVGETQYF.

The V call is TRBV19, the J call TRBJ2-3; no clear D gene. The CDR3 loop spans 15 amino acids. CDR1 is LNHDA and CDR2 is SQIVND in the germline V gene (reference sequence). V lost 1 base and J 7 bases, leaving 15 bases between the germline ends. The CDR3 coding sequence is TGTGCCAGTAGTATAGTCCCCCCACGCGGAAATACGCAGTATTTT. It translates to CASSIVPPRGNTQYF.

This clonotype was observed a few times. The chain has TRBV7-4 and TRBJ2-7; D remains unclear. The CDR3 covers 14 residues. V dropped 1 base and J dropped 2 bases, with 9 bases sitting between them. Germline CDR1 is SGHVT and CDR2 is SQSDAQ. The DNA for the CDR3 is TGTGCCAGCAGCTTAGGGTCTCTCGCCTACGAGCAGTACTTC. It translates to CASSLGSLAYEQYF.

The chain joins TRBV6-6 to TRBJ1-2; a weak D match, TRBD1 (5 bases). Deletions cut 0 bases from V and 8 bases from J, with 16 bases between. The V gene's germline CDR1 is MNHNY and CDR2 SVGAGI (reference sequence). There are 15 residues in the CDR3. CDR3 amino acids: CASSYSGSRDGGYTF. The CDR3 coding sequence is TGTGCCAGCAGTTACTCAGGGAGCAGGGACGGCGGCTACACCTTC.

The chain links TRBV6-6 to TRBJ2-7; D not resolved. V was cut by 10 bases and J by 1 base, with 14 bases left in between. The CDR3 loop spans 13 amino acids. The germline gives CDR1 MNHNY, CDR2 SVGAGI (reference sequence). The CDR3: CATGGLGSYEQYF. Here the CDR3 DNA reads TGTGCCACGGGCGGATTGGGATCCTACGAGCAGTACTTC.

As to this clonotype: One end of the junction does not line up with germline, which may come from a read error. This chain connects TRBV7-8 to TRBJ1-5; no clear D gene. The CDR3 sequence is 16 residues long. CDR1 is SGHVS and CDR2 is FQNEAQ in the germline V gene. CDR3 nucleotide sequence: TGTGCCAGCAGCTTAGCGCGTTTCAGCCCGAATCAGCTCCAGCATTTT. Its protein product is CASSLARFSPNQLQHF.